The 10 T cell receptor beta chains reported below all come from one sample, sequenced in a study of T cell repertoires in cytomegalovirus infection (dated by TCRdb to about 2019). The data were produced on an Illumina HiSeq 1500. TCRdb reworked the public reads: Q25 trimming with fastp, MiXCR clone assembly, productive beta chains retained. Rows matching on CDR3 protein sequence are summarized as one entry with the most common DNA and genes. Across this sample there are 400,000 or so distinct CDR3 sequences, with roughly 20% seen only once. Together, the top ten hold roughly 9% of the sample. Sequenced: PBMCs. These receptors came from a human donor in good health (CMV status not recorded). Some clones in this sample may be carry-over from other donors' samples.

There are many counts of this clonotype. The V call is TRBV7-9, the J call TRBJ2-7, with 7 bases fitting TRBD2. V lost 5 bases and J lost 6; bases outside the gene matches: 13. CDR1 and CDR2 from the germline V gene are SEHNR and FQNEAQ (reference sequence). The CDR3 contains 15 residues. In DNA form, the CDR3 reads TGTGCCAGCAGCGATACGGGAGGCACACGAGCCGAGCAGTACTTC. It specifies CASSDTGGTRAEQYF.

The table lists this clonotype with a few counts. The CDR3 nucleotides read TGTGCCAGCAGCAACCTACTAGCGGGGGGATTCACAGATACGCAGTATTTT. This encodes CASSNLLAGGFTDTQYF. The chain couples TRBV7-9 to TRBJ2-3; 12 positions match TRBD2. Trimming took 5 bases from V and 2 from J; bases not matched to a gene: 8. This CDR3 comprises 17 residues. Germline-derived CDR1 and CDR2 are SEHNR and FQNEAQ (reference sequence).

V is TRBV18 and J is TRBJ2-7; D perhaps matches TRBD1 (6 bases). V was clipped by 3 bases and J by 6 bases, with 18 bases between them. Germline V lookup: CDR1 KGHSH, CDR2 LQKENI. This CDR3 has 15 residues. CDR3 amino acids: CASSPIGGPRPEQYF. In DNA form, the CDR3 reads TGTGCCAGCTCACCCATTGGGGGCCCGCGGCCCGAGCAGTACTTC. Using reference TRBV18 and TRBJ2-7 for the parts outside the CDR3, the full variable domain is NAGVMQNPRHLVRRRGQEARLRCSPMKGHSHVYWYRQLPEEGLKFMVYLQKENIIDESGMPKERFSAEFPKEGPSILRIQQVVRGDSAAYFCASSPIGGPRPEQYFGPGTRLTVT.

The chain joins TRBV4-2 to TRBJ2-1; D might be TRBD1 (7 bases). The CDR3 consists of 13 residues. CDR1 is LGHNA, CDR2 YNFKEQ, per germline. V lost 3 bases to trimming and J lost 9 bases, with 12 bases between them. The CDR3 DNA is TGTGCCAGCAGCCAGGCCAGGGGGGTTGAGCAGTTCTTC. This gives the protein CASSQARGVEQFF.

This clonotype was seen a handful of times. This CDR3 is CASSEPGMNQKLFF. The CDR3 DNA reads as TGCGCCAGCAGTGAGCCCGGAATGAACCAAAAACTGTTTTTT. The chain combines TRBV10-2 with TRBJ1-4; the D is unclear. The CDR3 has 14 residues. Looked up from germline, CDR1 is WSHSY and CDR2 is SAAADI. With 2 bases removed from V and 9 bases from J, the gap between germline ends came to 13 bases.

A few counts support this clonotype. The chain joins TRBV6-2 or TRBV6-3 to TRBJ1-2, with D maybe TRBD1 (6 bases). Germline lookup yields CDR1 MNHEY and CDR2 SVGEGT. V lost 2 bases, J lost 5 bases, and 9 bases lay in between. The CDR3 sequence is 13 residues long. The CDR3 bases are TGTGCCAGCAGTTACCCCGGACAGTATGGCTACACCTTC. It is translated as CASSYPGQYGYTF.

At least ten counts were recorded for this clonotype. The rearrangement links TRBV7-2 to TRBJ2-7; 8 nucleotides align to TRBD1. V lost 1 base and J lost 2; bases outside the gene matches: 4. Germline loops: CDR1 SGHTA, CDR2 FQGNSA. The CDR3 totals 15 residues. The CDR3 DNA reads as TGTGCCAGCAGCTTAGGACAGGGGTTGCCCTACGAGCAGTACTTC. Translation: CASSLGQGLPYEQYF.

V gene TRBV20-1 combines with J gene TRBJ2-1; 8 nucleotides match TRBD2. This CDR3 has 17 residues. Trimming at V came to 1 base and at J to 4 bases, leaving 12 bases not matched to a gene. CDR1 and CDR2 from the germline V gene are DFQATT and SNEGSKA (reference sequence). The CDR3 here is CSARVLSSGGAYNEQFF. The CDR3 DNA sequence: TGCAGTGCTAGAGTTCTTAGCTCGGGGGGGGCATACAATGAGCAGTTCTTC.

A few counts support this clonotype. This chain uses TRBV11-2 with TRBJ2-7, with 8 nucleotides matching TRBD2. Germline CDR1 reads SGHAT; CDR2 reads FQNNGV. CDR3 size: 15 residues. The V segment lost 4 bases and the J segment 3 bases; nucleotides outside the gene matches: 8. CDR3 residues: CASSSGTSRIYEQYF. The CDR3 DNA is TGTGCCAGCAGCTCCGGGACTAGTAGGATCTACGAGCAGTACTTC.

To note about this clonotype: The junction departs from germline at one end; a sequencing error may be responsible. V gene TRBV10-3 combines with J gene TRBJ1-4; a weak D match, TRBD1 (5 bases). CDR3 size: 13 residues. Germline loops: CDR1 ENHRY, CDR2 SYGVKD. The CDR3 bases are TGTGCCATCAGTGACAGGCCGGGGGAAAAACGGTTTTTT. It is translated as CAISDRPGEKRFF.